Here is one TCR beta chain with its context. The clone's antigen remains unknown. Base qualities are not provided; no much larger clone lies one nucleotide away. Preparation of the library involved the immunoSEQ multiplex PCR assay. TCRdb retrieved this table from immuneACCESS and kept in-frame rearrangements only. Not all clones are present; in checked studies, unresolved V genes account for under half, and no reason is known for the remainder. This sample is represented by about 11,000 clones; 66% of them were singletons. Approximately 10% of the sample comes from the top ten. The donors were melanoma patients. The data are from a study of CD4+ T cells in melanoma (dated by TCRdb to the early 2020s). With regard to the full study: Neoantigen-specific CD4+ T cells in human melanoma were investigated in the study.

Summary of the overall study and its limitations: The report described a correlation between neoantigen-specific CD4+ T cells and the function of CD8+ T cells, macrophages and B cells. According to the report, neoantigen-specific CD4+ T cells in melanoma displayed diverse differentiation states.

The sequencing input was cells from a culture (not recorded whether cultured in vitro). The TCR sequence derives from a human donor with melanoma.

The nucleotide sequence is TGTGCCAGCAGCCAAGCCGACAGGGACTCCTACGAGCAGTACTTC. Translated, it gives CASSQADRDSYEQYF. Here the chain combines TRBV5-4 and TRBJ2-7; TRBD1 agrees with 7 junctional bases. Taken from cysteine to phenylalanine, the CDR3 has 15 residues. CDR3 DNA only is kept here, 45 bases in frame from base 1. CDR1 is given as SGHNT and CDR2 as YYREEE, both from the germline V gene (reference sequence). Compared with germline, V lacks 4 bases and J lacks 0 bases; bases without a gene match: 7.